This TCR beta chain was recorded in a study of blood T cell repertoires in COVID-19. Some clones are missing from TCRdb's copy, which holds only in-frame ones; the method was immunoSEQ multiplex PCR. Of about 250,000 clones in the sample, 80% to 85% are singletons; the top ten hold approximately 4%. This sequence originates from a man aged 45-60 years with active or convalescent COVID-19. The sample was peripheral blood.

Written as DNA, the CDR3 is TGTGCCAGCAGCCACCGGTCTAGCCCTTACAATGAGCAGTTCTTC. This gives the protein CASSHRSSPYNEQFF. The chain uses TRBV11-3 and TRBJ2-1, with D tentatively TRBD2 (5 bases). V lost 5 bases to trimming and J lost 4 bases, with 15 bases between them. Germline V gene data show CDR1 as SGHNT and CDR2 as YENEEA. The CDR3 has 15 residues.